A single sample gave rise to the 20 T cell receptor beta chains below, sequenced in a study of T cell responses to AZD1222 COVID-19 vaccine. Clones were sequenced by immunoSEQ multiplex PCR, and TCRdb holds only the in-frame ones, with some missing. The sample includes about 120,000 clones, about 90% of them seen just once. Material: peripheral blood, obtained on day 0 of AZD1222 vaccination. The receptors here all came from an adult in good health.

The rearrangement joins TRBV5-6 to TRBJ2-7; the D call may be TRBD1 or TRBD2 (5 bases each). CDR1 is SGHDT and CDR2 is YYEEEE in the germline V gene. The V end lost 5 bases, the J end lost 2 bases, and 14 bases lay between the germline ends. The CDR3 runs 14 residues. CDR3 sequence (DNA): TGTGCCAGCAGTTACGGGACGGTTACCTACGAGCAGTACTTC. It codes for CASSYGTVTYEQYF.

This clone occurred once. The V call is TRBV10-3, the J call TRBJ2-3; D is unresolved. The CDR3 consists of 18 residues. V was shortened by 0 bases and J by 2 bases, with 18 bases between the two germline ends. Germline V CDR1 and CDR2: ENHRY, SYGVKD. CDR3 loop: CAISESTLRLGFTDTQYF. Written as DNA, the CDR3 is TGTGCCATCAGTGAGTCGACTCTTCGATTAGGGTTCACAGATACGCAGTATTTT.

This clone was counted once. The CDR3 DNA is TGTGCCAGCAGCGTAGGGCCCGGGAGCAATCAGCCCCAGCATTTT. This encodes CASSVGPGSNQPQHF. The chain is built from TRBV9 and TRBJ1-5; D remains unclear. Trimming took off 0 bases at V and 1 base at J, with 8 bases between the two ends. Germline V CDR1 and CDR2: SGDLS, YYNGEE. The CDR3 spans 15 residues. Filled out from reference TRBV9 and TRBJ1-5, the complete variable domain reads DSGVTQTPKHLITATGQRVTLRCSPRSGDLSVYWYQQSLDQGLQFLIQYYNGEERAKGNILERFSAQQFPDLHSELNLSSLELGDSALYFCASSVGPGSNQPQHFGDGTRLSIL.

The rearrangement joins TRBV14 to TRBJ1-6; tentatively, D is TRBD1 (6 bases). Trimming shortened V by 2 bases and J by 10 bases, and 18 bases separated the two germline ends. CDR1 SGHDN and CDR2 FVKESK come from the germline V gene. The CDR3 length is 16 residues. CDR3 loop: CASSQIRGRFGSPLHF. The CDR3 nucleotides are TGTGCCAGCAGCCAAATCCGGGGGCGTTTTGGCTCACCCCTCCACTTT. The whole variable domain, filled in from reference TRBV14 and TRBJ1-6, reads EAGVTQFPSHSVIEKGQTVTLRCDPISGHDNLYWYRRVMGKEIKFLLHFVKESKQDESGMPNNRFLAERTGGTYSTLKVQPAELEDSGVYFCASSQIRGRFGSPLHFGNGTRLTVT.

This clone is a singleton in its sample. The chain joins TRBV7-9 to TRBJ1-6; 8 nucleotides line up with TRBD1. V was clipped by 1 base and J by 7 bases; unmatched bases: 6. The CDR3 is made up of 16 amino acids. Germline V lookup: CDR1 SEHNR, CDR2 FQNEAQ (reference sequence). The CDR3 reads CASSLGYGTGNSPLHF. CDR3 coding DNA: TGTGCCAGCAGCTTAGGGTATGGGACAGGAAATTCACCCCTCCACTTT.

The genes are TRBV4-1 and TRBJ1-3; D is possibly TRBD1 (6 bases). Trimming removed 11 bases at V and 2 bases at J, with 22 bases between. The CDR3 has 16 amino acids. The germline CDR1 and CDR2 sequences are MGHRA and YSYEKL. The CDR3 DNA follows: TGCGCCCATTCTATCGGGCGGAGGACAGCTGGAAACACCATATATTTT. Its translation: CAHSIGRRTAGNTIYF.

The chain recombines TRBV28 with TRBJ1-2; 9 bases are shared with TRBD1. With 4 bases clipped from V and 10 bases from J, the junction kept 13 bases outside the gene matches. The CDR3 spans 15 residues. From germline, CDR1 is MDHEN and CDR2 SYDVKM. The chain's CDR3 is CASSSATGTGTLYTF. In nucleotides, the CDR3 is TGTGCCAGCAGTTCTGCCACCGGGACAGGGACCCTCTACACCTTC.

The chain is built from TRBV5-1 and TRBJ1-2, with 8 bases identical to TRBD1. Per the germline V gene, CDR1 is SGHRS and CDR2 is YFSETQ. The junction had 5 bases not matched to a gene; V was cut back by 0 bases and J by 7 bases. The CDR3 extends over 14 amino acids. CDR3 amino acids: CASSLEGQGGGYTF. CDR3 DNA: TGCGCCAGCAGCTTGGAAGGACAGGGCGGTGGCTACACCTTC.

This clone appeared once. The V call is TRBV7-9, the J call TRBJ1-2; 10 positions match TRBD1. Germline trimming cut 7 bases from V and 7 bases from J; bases unmatched to any gene: 9. Germline V CDR1 and CDR2: SEHNR, FQNEAQ (reference sequence). CDR3 size: 14 residues. The CDR3 DNA follows: TGTGCCAGCAAGAAGACAGGGGGCGCGAGTGGCTACACCTTC. Encoded protein: CASKKTGGASGYTF. Looking up the rest from reference TRBV7-9 and TRBJ1-2 gives the full variable domain: DTGVSQNPRHKITKRGQNVTFRCDPISEHNRLYWYRQTLGQGPEFLTYFQNEAQLEKSRLLSDRFSAERPKGSFSTLEIQRTEQGDSAMYLCASKKTGGASGYTFGSGTRLTVV.

This clone was observed a handful of times. The chain employs TRBV9 and TRBJ1-4; 9 bases are a match to TRBD1. Trimming at V came to 4 bases and at J to 8 bases, leaving 6 bases not matched to a gene. The CDR3 spans 14 residues. Germline loops: CDR1 SGDLS, CDR2 YYNGEE. CDR3 DNA sequence: TGTGCCAGCAGCCCCGGGACAGGGAGGGAAAAACTGTTTTTT. Its translation: CASSPGTGREKLFF.

This chain links TRBV28 with TRBJ1-1; maybe TRBD1 (5 bases). Trimming removed 6 bases from V and 4 bases from J, with 15 bases in between. This CDR3 has 14 amino acids. The germline gives CDR1 MDHEN, CDR2 SYDVKM. CDR3 residues: CASSQEWGITEAFF. DNA of the CDR3: TGTGCCAGCAGCCAAGAATGGGGGATCACTGAAGCTTTCTTT.

CDR3 sequence (DNA): TGTGCCAGCAGGGCCCCGGGATCCTACGAGCAGTACTTC. Translated: CASRAPGSYEQYF. This chain connects TRBV28 to TRBJ2-7; D may be TRBD2 (5 bases). Between the trimmed V and J ends, which lost 6 bases and 1 base, there was a span of 10 bases. This CDR3 contains 13 residues. CDR1 and CDR2 from the germline V gene are MDHEN and SYDVKM.

The V gene is TRBV6-5, the J gene TRBJ2-2; D is ambiguous. Trimming pared 4 bases from V and 4 bases from J, leaving 10 bases between. The CDR3 extends over 14 amino acids. Germline CDR1 is MNHEY and CDR2 is SVGAGI. The CDR3 spells CASSSGPITGELFF. CDR3 coding DNA: TGTGCCAGCAGTTCTGGACCCATCACCGGGGAGCTGTTTTTT.

The chain carries TRBV7-9 and TRBJ1-6; weak D call: TRBD1 (5 bases). Germline CDR1 is SEHNR and CDR2 is FQNEAQ (reference sequence). The V end was cut by 1 base, the J end by 10 bases, with 14 bases between. This CDR3 has 15 amino acids. For the CDR3, the DNA is TGTGCCAGCAGCTTAGGTTTGGGGGAAGGCTCACCCCTCCACTTT. Its translation is CASSLGLGEGSPLHF.

The V call is TRBV12-3 or TRBV12-4, the J call TRBJ2-7; the match to TRBD1 covers 7 bases. The CDR3 consists of 12 residues. J was trimmed by 5 bases and V by 5 bases; bases with no gene match: 3. The CDR3 loop reads CASSPGQDEQYF. The CDR3, as DNA: TGTGCCAGCAGTCCTGGACAGGACGAGCAGTACTTC.

The rearrangement uses TRBV7-3 and TRBJ2-3; 8 nucleotides line up with TRBD2. CDR3 size: 16 residues. V gave up 3 bases and J gave up 1 base; unmatched junction bases: 6. Germline V CDR1 and CDR2: SGHTA, FQGTGA. In DNA, the CDR3 is TGTGCCAGCAGCTTTTCGGGGGGGCCAGGCACAGATACGCAGTATTTT. Amino acids: CASSFSGGPGTDTQYF.

In its sample, this clone is medium-sized. The chain recombines TRBV5-1 with TRBJ1-1, with TRBD1 matching 9 bases. The CDR3 sequence is 13 residues long. Germline lookup yields CDR1 SGHRS and CDR2 YFSETQ. V was clipped by 0 bases and J by 10 bases; unmatched bases: 4. The CDR3 is CASSLAGTGTAFF. Here the CDR3 DNA reads TGCGCCAGCAGCTTGGCCGGGACAGGGACAGCTTTCTTT.

V gene TRBV11-3 combines with J gene TRBJ2-7; 7 nucleotides align to TRBD2. V lost 0 bases to trimming and J lost 1 base; unmatched junction nucleotides: 3. CDR1 and CDR2 (germline): SGHNT, YENEEA. The CDR3 runs 15 residues. The CDR3 here is CASSLEAGESYEQYF. CDR3 bases: TGTGCCAGCAGCTTAGAGGCGGGAGAGTCCTACGAGCAGTACTTC. The entire variable domain, with the rest obtained from reference TRBV11-3 and TRBJ2-7, is as follows: EAGVVQSPRYKIIEKKQPVAFWCNPISGHNTLYWYLQNLGQGPELLIRYENEEAVDDSQLPKDRFSAERLKGVDSTLKIQPAELGDSAVYLCASSLEAGESYEQYFGPGTRLTVT.

This chain connects TRBV9 to TRBJ2-7; 7 bases agree with TRBD1. J was trimmed by 6 bases and V by 4 bases; bases with no gene match: 7. The V gene's germline CDR1 is SGDLS and CDR2 YYNGEE. This CDR3 region has 13 residues. The CDR3 DNA is TGTGCCAGCAGCCCCGACAGGGTTGGCGAGCAGTACTTC. It is translated as CASSPDRVGEQYF.

The rearrangement links TRBV25-1 to TRBJ1-1, with D possibly matching TRBD1 (6 bases). The CDR3 consists of 15 residues. V lost 6 bases and J lost 1, with 15 bases in between. Per the germline V gene, CDR1 is MGHDK and CDR2 is SYGVNS. The CDR3 protein is CASRHQQGTNTEAFF. The CDR3 DNA is TGTGCCAGCAGGCACCAACAGGGAACGAACACTGAAGCTTTCTTT.